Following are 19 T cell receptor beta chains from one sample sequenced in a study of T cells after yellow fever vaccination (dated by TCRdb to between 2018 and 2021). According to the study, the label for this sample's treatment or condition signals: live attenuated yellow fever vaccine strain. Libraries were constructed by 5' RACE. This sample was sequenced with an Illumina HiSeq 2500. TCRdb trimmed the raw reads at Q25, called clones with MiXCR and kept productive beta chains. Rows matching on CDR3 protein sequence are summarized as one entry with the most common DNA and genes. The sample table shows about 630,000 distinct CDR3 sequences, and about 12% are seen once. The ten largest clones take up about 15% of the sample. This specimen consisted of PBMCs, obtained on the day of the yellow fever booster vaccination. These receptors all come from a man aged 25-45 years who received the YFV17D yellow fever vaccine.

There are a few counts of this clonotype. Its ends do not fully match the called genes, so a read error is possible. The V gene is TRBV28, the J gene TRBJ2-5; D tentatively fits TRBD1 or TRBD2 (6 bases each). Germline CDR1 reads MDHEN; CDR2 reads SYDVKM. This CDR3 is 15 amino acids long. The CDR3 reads CASSLSGAGVETQYF. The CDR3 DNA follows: TGTGCCAGCAGCTTATCGGGGGCTGGGGTCGAGACCCAGTACTTC.

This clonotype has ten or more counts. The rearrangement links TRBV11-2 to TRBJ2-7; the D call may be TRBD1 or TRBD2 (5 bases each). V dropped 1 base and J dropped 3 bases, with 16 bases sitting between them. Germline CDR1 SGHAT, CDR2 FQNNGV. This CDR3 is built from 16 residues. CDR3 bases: TGTGCCAGCAGCTTAGGAGTTGGGGGTTTGGGCTACGAGCAGTACTTC. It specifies CASSLGVGGLGYEQYF.

CDR3 in amino acids: CASSPHGLQETQYF. The CDR3 coding sequence is TGTGCCAGCAGTCCCCACGGGTTGCAAGAGACCCAGTACTTC. This chain links TRBV12-3 or TRBV12-4 with TRBJ2-5; D is unresolved. The CDR3 has 14 residues. Trimming took 5 bases from V and 2 from J, leaving 12 bases between them.

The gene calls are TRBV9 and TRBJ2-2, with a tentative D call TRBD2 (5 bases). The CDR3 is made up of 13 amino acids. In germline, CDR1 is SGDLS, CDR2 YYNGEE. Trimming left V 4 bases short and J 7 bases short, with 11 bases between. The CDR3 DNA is TGTGCCAGCAGCCCCAGAAGCGGCGGGGAGCTGTTTTTT. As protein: CASSPRSGGELFF.

This CDR3 reads CASSPDIPEAFF. DNA of the CDR3: TGTGCCAGCTCTCCCGACATTCCTGAAGCTTTCTTT. The chain recombines TRBV18 with TRBJ1-1; D is uncertain. V was pared by 6 bases and J by 6 bases, with 11 bases between. The CDR3 contains 12 residues. From germline, CDR1 is KGHSH and CDR2 LQKENI.

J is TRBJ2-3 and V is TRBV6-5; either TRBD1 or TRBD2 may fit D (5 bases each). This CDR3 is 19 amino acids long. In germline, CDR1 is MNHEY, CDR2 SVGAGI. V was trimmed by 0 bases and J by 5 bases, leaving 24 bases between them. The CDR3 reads CASSYSPGPSPSRGDTQYF. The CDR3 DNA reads TGTGCCAGCAGTTACTCCCCGGGGCCATCTCCTTCTCGGGGAGATACGCAGTATTTT.

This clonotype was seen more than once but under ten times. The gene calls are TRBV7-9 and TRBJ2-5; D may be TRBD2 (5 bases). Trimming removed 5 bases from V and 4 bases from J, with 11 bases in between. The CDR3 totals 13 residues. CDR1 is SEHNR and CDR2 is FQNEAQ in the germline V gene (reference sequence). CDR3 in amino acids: CASSPDYSETQYF. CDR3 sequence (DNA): TGTGCCAGCAGCCCCGACTATTCAGAGACCCAGTACTTC.

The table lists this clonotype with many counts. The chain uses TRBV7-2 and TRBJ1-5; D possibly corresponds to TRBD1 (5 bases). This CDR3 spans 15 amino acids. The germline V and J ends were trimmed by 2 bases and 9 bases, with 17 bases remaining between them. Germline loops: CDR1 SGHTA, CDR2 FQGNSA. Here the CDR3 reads CASSLTWDSVGPQHF. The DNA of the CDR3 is TGTGCCAGCAGCTTAACCTGGGACTCTGTGGGGCCCCAGCATTTT.

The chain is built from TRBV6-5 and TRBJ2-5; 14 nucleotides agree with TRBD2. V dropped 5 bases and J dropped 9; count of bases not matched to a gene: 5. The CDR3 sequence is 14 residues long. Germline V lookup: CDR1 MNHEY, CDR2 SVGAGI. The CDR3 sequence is CASSPTSGGGAQYF. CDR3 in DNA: TGTGCCAGCAGTCCGACTAGCGGGGGGGGAGCCCAGTACTTC.

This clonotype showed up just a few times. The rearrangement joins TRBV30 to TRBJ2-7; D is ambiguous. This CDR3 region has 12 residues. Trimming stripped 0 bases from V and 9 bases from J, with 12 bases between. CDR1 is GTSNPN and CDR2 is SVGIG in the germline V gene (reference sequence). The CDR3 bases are TGTGCCTGGAGTGTACAACCTCTTGGGCAGTACTTC. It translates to CAWSVQPLGQYF.

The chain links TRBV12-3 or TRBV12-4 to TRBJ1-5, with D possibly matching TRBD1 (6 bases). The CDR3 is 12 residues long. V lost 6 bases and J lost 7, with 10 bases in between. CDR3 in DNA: TGTGCCAGCAGGGAGGGGGAGCAGCCCCAGCATTTT. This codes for CASREGEQPQHF.

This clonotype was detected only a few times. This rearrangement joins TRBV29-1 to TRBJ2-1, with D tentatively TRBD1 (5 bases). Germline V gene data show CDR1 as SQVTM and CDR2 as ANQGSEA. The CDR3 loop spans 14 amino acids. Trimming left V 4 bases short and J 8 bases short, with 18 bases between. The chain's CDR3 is CSVVRTRVVYEQFF. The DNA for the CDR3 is TGCAGCGTTGTCCGGACACGGGTAGTATATGAGCAGTTCTTC.

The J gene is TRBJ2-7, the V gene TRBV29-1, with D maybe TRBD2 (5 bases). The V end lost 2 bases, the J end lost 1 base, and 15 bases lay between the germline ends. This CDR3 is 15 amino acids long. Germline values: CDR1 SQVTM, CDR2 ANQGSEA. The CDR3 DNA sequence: TGCAGCGTTGAATGGTCAGCGGAGGCTTCCTACGAGCAGTACTTC. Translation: CSVEWSAEASYEQYF.

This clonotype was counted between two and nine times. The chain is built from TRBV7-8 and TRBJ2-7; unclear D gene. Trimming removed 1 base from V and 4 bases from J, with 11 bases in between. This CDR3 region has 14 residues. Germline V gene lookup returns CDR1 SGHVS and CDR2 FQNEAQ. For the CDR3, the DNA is TGTGCCAGCAGCTTAGGGCAGGAAATGTACGAGCAGTACTTC. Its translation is CASSLGQEMYEQYF.

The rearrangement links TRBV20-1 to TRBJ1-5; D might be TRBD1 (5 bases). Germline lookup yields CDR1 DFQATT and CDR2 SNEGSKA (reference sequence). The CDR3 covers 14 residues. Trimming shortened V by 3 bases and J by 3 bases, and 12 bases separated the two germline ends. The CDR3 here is CSARGDGDNQPQHF. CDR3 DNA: TGCAGTGCTAGGGGGGACGGAGACAATCAGCCCCAGCATTTT.

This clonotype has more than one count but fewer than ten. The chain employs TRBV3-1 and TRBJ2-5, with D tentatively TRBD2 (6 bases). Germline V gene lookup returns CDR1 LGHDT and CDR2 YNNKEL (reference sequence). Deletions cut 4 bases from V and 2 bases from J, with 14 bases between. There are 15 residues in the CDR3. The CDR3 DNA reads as TGTGCCAGCAGCCCGAATTTGCTAGCGCAAGAGACCCAGTACTTC. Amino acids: CASSPNLLAQETQYF.

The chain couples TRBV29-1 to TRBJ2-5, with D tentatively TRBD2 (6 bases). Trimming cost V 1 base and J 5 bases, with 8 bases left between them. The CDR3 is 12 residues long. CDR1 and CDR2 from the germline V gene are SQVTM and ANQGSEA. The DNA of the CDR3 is TGCAGCGTTGAAGGGGGGGACGAGACCCAGTACTTC. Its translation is CSVEGGDETQYF.

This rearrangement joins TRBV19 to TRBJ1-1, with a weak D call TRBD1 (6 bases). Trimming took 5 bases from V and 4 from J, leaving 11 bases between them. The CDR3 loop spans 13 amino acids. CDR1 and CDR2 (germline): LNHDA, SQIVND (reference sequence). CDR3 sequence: CASSGQLSTEAFF. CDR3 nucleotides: TGTGCCAGTAGTGGACAGCTGTCCACTGAAGCTTTCTTT. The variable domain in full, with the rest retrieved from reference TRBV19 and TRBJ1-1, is DGGITQSPKYLFRKEGQNVTLSCEQNLNHDAMYWYRQDPGQGLRLIYYSQIVNDFQKGDIAEGYSVSREKKESFPLTVTSAQKNPTAFYLCASSGQLSTEAFFGQGTRLTVV.

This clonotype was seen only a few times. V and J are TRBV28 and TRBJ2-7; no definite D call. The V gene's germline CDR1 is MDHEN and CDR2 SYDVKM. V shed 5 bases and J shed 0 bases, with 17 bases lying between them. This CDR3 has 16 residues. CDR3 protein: CASSPAAVPSSYEQYF. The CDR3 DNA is TGTGCCAGCAGTCCCGCTGCGGTTCCGAGCTCCTACGAGCAGTACTTC.